The 17 T cell receptor beta chains listed next were all sequenced from one sample in a study of blood T cell repertoires in COVID-19. The assay was immunoSEQ multiplex PCR, and TCRdb's table has in-frame clones only and misses some. Of about 130,000 clones detected, about 79% appear once; the ten largest clones hold 9.2%. Sequencing used PBMCs or T cells enriched from blood (not recorded which). The source of these receptors is a man aged 45 to 65 who had recovered from COVID-19.

The chain couples TRBV20-1 to TRBJ1-1, with D unclear. Between the trimmed V and J ends, which lost 3 bases and 0 bases, there was a span of 8 bases. Germline CDR1 reads DFQATT; CDR2 reads SNEGSKA (reference sequence). CDR3 length: 13 residues. The DNA for the CDR3 is TGCAGTGCTAGTGGTATCTTGAACACTGAAGCTTTCTTT. Protein: CSASGILNTEAFF.

The chain couples TRBV4-3 to TRBJ2-2, with D tentatively TRBD1 (5 bases). Germline V CDR1 and CDR2: LGHNA, YSLEER. Deletions cut 1 base from V and 6 bases from J, with 12 bases between. The CDR3 has 15 amino acids. The CDR3 loop is CASSQGSQVAGELFF. The CDR3 DNA reads as TGCGCCAGCAGCCAAGGTTCACAGGTGGCCGGGGAGCTGTTTTTT.

Only a few counts were recorded for this clone. The gene calls are TRBV20-1 and TRBJ1-5; D is uncertain. The CDR3 is 14 residues long. The germline CDR1 and CDR2 sequences are DFQATT and SNEGSKA (reference sequence). V shed 3 bases and J shed 6 bases, with 15 bases lying between them. CDR3 in DNA: TGCAGTGCTAGTGATCTGGACTCAACTCAGCCCCAGCATTTT. Translation gives CSASDLDSTQPQHF.

The CDR3 loop is CASSLVGTASEGYTF. The CDR3 nucleotides read TGTGCCAGCAGCTTAGTAGGGACAGCCTCTGAAGGCTACACCTTC. The V and J genes are TRBV7-2 and TRBJ1-2; TRBD1 aligns across 7 bases. CDR3 size: 15 residues. Germline CDR1 and CDR2: SGHTA and FQGNSA. The trim removed 1 base at V and 8 bases at J, leaving 10 bases unmatched.

J is TRBJ1-1 and V is TRBV28, with 7 bases identical to TRBD1. Germline lookup yields CDR1 MDHEN and CDR2 SYDVKM. The V and J ends lost 5 bases and 5 bases, in that order; junction bases with no gene match: 14. This CDR3 has 16 amino acids. The CDR3 coding sequence is TGTGCCAGCAGTCCTAGACGCCCAGGGGGTGGGACTGAAGCTTTCTTT. It yields the protein CASSPRRPGGGTEAFF.

CDR3 in DNA: TGCAGCGCTGTGACAGGGGGCCTCGTGGGGACTGAAGCTTTCTTT. Translation gives CSAVTGGLVGTEAFF. The chain joins TRBV29-1 to TRBJ1-1, with 10 bases fitting TRBD1. The germline gives CDR1 SQVTM, CDR2 ANQGSEA. V gave up 7 bases and J gave up 5 bases; unmatched junction bases: 13. The CDR3 is 15 residues long.

The chain combines TRBV5-5 with TRBJ1-3; 7 bases agree with TRBD1. This CDR3 has 17 residues. Per germline, CDR1 SGHKS and CDR2 YYEKEE (reference sequence). J lost 1 base, V lost 0 bases, and 7 bases had no gene match. CDR3 region: CASSLVSGGASGNTIYF. For the CDR3, the DNA is TGTGCCAGCAGCTTGGTTTCAGGGGGTGCTTCTGGAAACACCATATATTTT.

In DNA, the CDR3 is TGTGCCAGCAGTCAGACTAGCGGGGGGGCTTACGAGCAGTACTTC. Protein sequence: CASSQTSGGAYEQYF. The chain joins TRBV7-6 to TRBJ2-7; 14 nucleotides align to TRBD2. The CDR3 length is 15 residues. V shed 6 bases, J shed 4 bases, and the junction held 5 bases outside the gene matches. Germline CDR1 and CDR2: SGHVS and FNYEAQ.

The chain employs TRBV6-5 and TRBJ1-5, with D hard to call. Germline V CDR1 and CDR2: MNHEY, SVGAGI. The CDR3 sequence is 14 residues long. Trimming removed 5 bases at V and 7 bases at J, with 15 bases between. CDR3 coding DNA: TGTGCCAGCAGTAGCCGGGAATTAATCCAGCCCCAGCATTTT. It specifies CASSSRELIQPQHF.

The genes are TRBV5-6 and TRBJ2-7, with D possibly TRBD2 on 5 matching bases. Germline CDR1 SGHDT, CDR2 YYEEEE. The CDR3 consists of 15 residues. The germline V and J ends were trimmed by 0 bases and 0 bases, with 10 bases remaining between them. The CDR3 sequence: CASSLASGFSYEQYF. The CDR3 DNA reads as TGTGCCAGCAGCTTGGCCAGCGGATTCTCCTACGAGCAGTACTTC.

The chain employs TRBV4-1 and TRBJ1-6; no reliable D call. The germline V gene has CDR1 MGHRA and CDR2 YSYEKL. CDR3 length: 14 amino acids. The germline V and J ends were trimmed by 0 bases and 7 bases, with 7 bases remaining between them. The CDR3 protein is CASSQERGNSPLHF. CDR3 DNA sequence: TGCGCCAGCAGCCAAGAACGGGGAAATTCACCCCTCCACTTT.

This sequence joins TRBV5-1 and TRBJ2-1; 9 bases are a match to TRBD1. CDR3 length equals 14 residues. V was pared by 3 bases and J by 8 bases, with 6 bases of the junction left unmatched. Germline V lookup: CDR1 SGHRS, CDR2 YFSETQ. The CDR3 DNA reads as TGCGCCAGCAGCTGGGGGACAGGGTTAGATGAGCAGTTCTTC. Translated, it gives CASSWGTGLDEQFF.

This clone was detected only once. The chain employs TRBV9 and TRBJ2-1; 7 nucleotides match TRBD2. V lost 4 bases to trimming and J lost 5 bases; unmatched junction nucleotides: 6. The CDR3 covers 14 residues. Germline-derived CDR1 and CDR2 are SGDLS and YYNGEE. This CDR3 is CASSSAGGNNEQFF. CDR3 sequence (DNA): TGTGCCAGCAGCTCGGCCGGGGGGAACAATGAGCAGTTCTTC.

The chain recombines TRBV7-2 with TRBJ1-5; possibly TRBD1 for D (5 bases). Germline V gene lookup returns CDR1 SGHTA and CDR2 FQGNSA. V was shortened by 1 base and J by 6 bases, with 16 bases between the two germline ends. The CDR3 loop spans 16 amino acids. The CDR3 sequence: CASSLVAGGVSQPQHF. Here the CDR3 DNA reads TGTGCCAGCAGCTTAGTAGCAGGAGGGGTAAGTCAGCCCCAGCATTTT.

J is TRBJ2-3 and V is TRBV4-1, with TRBD2 as a possible D gene (7 bases). The CDR3 spans 15 residues. Germline CDR1 MGHRA, CDR2 YSYEKL. The ends were cut back, 3 bases at V and 6 bases at J, with 16 bases in the middle. CDR3 coding DNA: TGCGCCAGCAGCCAGGAGGGGGGGTCCGTGGATACGCAGTATTTT. It codes for CASSQEGGSVDTQYF.

The table lists this clone with a count of one. This chain connects TRBV7-2 to TRBJ1-1; 8 positions match TRBD1. This CDR3 region has 16 residues. Trimming removed 5 bases from V and 4 bases from J; junction bases left unmatched: 12. CDR1 is SGHTA and CDR2 is FQGNSA in the germline V gene. CDR3 sequence reads: CASSPVGQGRSTEAFF. CDR3 bases: TGTGCCAGCAGCCCCGTCGGACAGGGAAGATCCACTGAAGCTTTCTTT.

This chain uses TRBV28 with TRBJ1-4, with D uncertain. Germline lookup yields CDR1 MDHEN and CDR2 SYDVKM. This CDR3 spans 13 amino acids. Between the trimmed V and J ends, which lost 5 bases and 8 bases, there was a span of 12 bases. In DNA, the CDR3 is TGTGCCAGCAGTAAACTACCGGGGGAAAAACTGTTTTTT. It codes for CASSKLPGEKLFF.